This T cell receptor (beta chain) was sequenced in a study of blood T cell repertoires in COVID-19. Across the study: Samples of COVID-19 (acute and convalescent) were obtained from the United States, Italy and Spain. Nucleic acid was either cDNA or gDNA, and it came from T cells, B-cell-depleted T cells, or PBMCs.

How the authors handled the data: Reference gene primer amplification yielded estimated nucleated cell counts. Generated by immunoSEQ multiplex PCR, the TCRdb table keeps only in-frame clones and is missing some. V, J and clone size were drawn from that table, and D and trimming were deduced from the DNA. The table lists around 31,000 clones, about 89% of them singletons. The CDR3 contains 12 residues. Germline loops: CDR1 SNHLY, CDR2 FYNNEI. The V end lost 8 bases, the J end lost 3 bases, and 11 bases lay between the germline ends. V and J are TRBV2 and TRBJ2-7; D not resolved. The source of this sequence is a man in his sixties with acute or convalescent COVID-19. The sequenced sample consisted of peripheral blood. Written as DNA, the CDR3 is TGTGCCAGCTCTAAACTAAGCTACGAGCAGTACGTC. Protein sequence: CASSKLSYEQYV.